This TCR beta chain is drawn from a study of brain metastases from non-small cell lung cancer. Generated by immunoSEQ multiplex PCR, the TCRdb table keeps only in-frame clones and is missing some. The top ten clones hold less than 10% of a sample with about 2,400 clones, about four fifths of them seen once. The V end lost 3 bases, the J end lost 2 bases, and 11 bases lay between the germline ends. Germline V gives CDR1 SGHDT, CDR2 YYEEEE. The CDR3 extends over 15 amino acids. The chain employs TRBV5-6 and TRBJ1-4, with unresolved D. Material: primary lung tumor tissue. The receptor's source is a donor over 35 with non-small cell lung cancer. The DNA of the CDR3 is TGTGCCAGCAGCTCCTTACGGGGTACTAATGAAAAACTGTTTTTT. Amino acid sequence: CASSSLRGTNEKLFF.